The source of this T cell receptor beta chain is a study of T cell changes during pregnancy in multiple sclerosis. Sequencing was performed with immunoSEQ multiplex PCR; in TCRdb, only in-frame clones are kept and a portion is missing. The sample yields fewer than 85,000 clones, more than 90% seen once. CDR1 SGHAT and CDR2 FQNNGV come from the germline V gene. The CDR3 runs 13 residues. V was pared by 2 bases and J by 8 bases, with 10 bases between. The input for sequencing was peripheral blood, taken in the second trimester of pregnancy. This receptor was obtained from a female donor with multiple sclerosis, enrolled in a pregnancy study. The chain carries TRBV11-2 and TRBJ2-1; D is unresolved. CDR3 bases: TGTGCCAGCAGCTTATTCATACAGTATGAGCAGTTCTTC. The encoded protein is CASSLFIQYEQFF.